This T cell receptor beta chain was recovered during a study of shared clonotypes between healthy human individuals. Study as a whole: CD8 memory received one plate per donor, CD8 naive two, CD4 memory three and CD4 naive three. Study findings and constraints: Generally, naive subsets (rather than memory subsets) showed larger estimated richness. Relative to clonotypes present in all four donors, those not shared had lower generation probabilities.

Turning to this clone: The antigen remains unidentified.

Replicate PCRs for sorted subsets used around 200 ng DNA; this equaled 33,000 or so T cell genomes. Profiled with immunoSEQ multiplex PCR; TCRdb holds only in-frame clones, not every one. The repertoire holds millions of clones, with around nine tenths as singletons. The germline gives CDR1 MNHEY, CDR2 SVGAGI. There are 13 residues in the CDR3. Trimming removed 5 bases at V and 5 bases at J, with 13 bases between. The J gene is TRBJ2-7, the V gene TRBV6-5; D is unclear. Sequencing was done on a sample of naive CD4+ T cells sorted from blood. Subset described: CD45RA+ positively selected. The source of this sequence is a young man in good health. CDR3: CASSPRPGNEQYF. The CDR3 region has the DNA TGTGCCAGCAGTCCCCGTCCTGGCAACGAGCAGTACTTC.